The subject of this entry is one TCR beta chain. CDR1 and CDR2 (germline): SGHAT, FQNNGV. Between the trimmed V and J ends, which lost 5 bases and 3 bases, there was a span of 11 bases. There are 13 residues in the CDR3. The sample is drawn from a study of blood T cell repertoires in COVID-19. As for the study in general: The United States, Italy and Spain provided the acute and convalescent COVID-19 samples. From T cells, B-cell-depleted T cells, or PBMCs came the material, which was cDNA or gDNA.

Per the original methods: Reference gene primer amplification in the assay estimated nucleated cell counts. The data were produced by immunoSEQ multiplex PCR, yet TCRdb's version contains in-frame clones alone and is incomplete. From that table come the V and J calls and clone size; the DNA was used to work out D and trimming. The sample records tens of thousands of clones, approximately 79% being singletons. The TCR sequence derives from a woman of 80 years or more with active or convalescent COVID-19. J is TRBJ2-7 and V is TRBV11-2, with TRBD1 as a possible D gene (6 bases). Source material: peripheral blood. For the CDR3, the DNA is TGTGCCAGCAGCCCTCAGGACAGCTACGAGCAGTACTTC. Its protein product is CASSPQDSYEQYF.